These 18 T cell receptor beta chains originate from one sample sequenced in a study of response to subunit inactivated influenza vaccine (dated by TCRdb to 2017 to 2018). The method behind the library was RT-PCR. TCRdb names Illumina HiSeq 2500 as the instrument used. TCRdb cleaned the public reads at Q25 with fastp, built clones with MiXCR and kept in-frame beta chains. Each entry merges the rows of one CDR3 protein and shows their most common DNA and genes. Across this sample there are about 540,000 distinct CDR3 sequences, with roughly a quarter seen only once. The ten largest clones represent 2.8% of the sample. The sample was also linked to a second study, of T cells expressing NK-cell markers. That second publication adds: TCR beta cDNA libraries were prepared using 5'RACE template switching, which introduced a universal primer site and unique molecular identifiers.

Sequences were derived from CD4+ T cells sorted from PBMCs, sampled 11 to 12 days after vaccination. The receptors come from a man aged 50 to 60 who received an inactivated influenza vaccine. Donor details come from another sample of the same person, matched by shared clones.

There are a few counts of this clonotype. V and J are TRBV11-2 and TRBJ1-5; D might be TRBD1 (5 bases). Looked up from germline, CDR1 is SGHAT and CDR2 is FQNNGV. Between the trimmed V and J ends, which lost 3 bases and 5 bases, there was a span of 26 bases. The CDR3 is made up of 19 amino acids. The CDR3 region has the DNA TGTGCCAGCAGCTTTAGACCCCAGGAGGCCGGGGGGTACTATCAGCCCCAGCATTTT. Its protein product is CASSFRPQEAGGYYQPQHF.

In this sample, this clonotype turned up a few times. The chain combines TRBV29-1 with TRBJ1-5; 7 nucleotides agree with TRBD1. Germline V CDR1 and CDR2: SQVTM, ANQGSEA. The CDR3 extends over 13 amino acids. V shed 6 bases and J 6 bases; nucleotides not matched to a gene: 8. The CDR3 loop reads CSVGDSESQPQHF. CDR3 coding DNA: TGCAGCGTGGGGGACAGTGAGAGTCAGCCCCAGCATTTT.

This clonotype was seen a handful of times. The chain links TRBV6-2 or TRBV6-3 to TRBJ2-3, with 10 bases matching TRBD2. CDR1 and CDR2 from the germline V gene are MNHEY and SVGEGT. The V segment lost 8 bases and the J segment 5 bases; nucleotides outside the gene matches: 13. The CDR3 has 16 amino acids. For the CDR3, the DNA is TGTGCCAGCTCCCAGCCCAGCGGGAGGGCCAGAGATACGCAGTATTTT. Protein sequence: CASSQPSGRARDTQYF.

In its sample, this clonotype was seen a few times. This sequence joins TRBV12-3 or TRBV12-4 and TRBJ2-1; TRBD2 matches at 10 bases. This CDR3 has 18 amino acids. V gave up 0 bases and J gave up 0 bases; unmatched junction bases: 5. The chain's CDR3 is CASSLALSGGISYNEQFF. The CDR3 DNA is TGTGCCAGCAGTTTAGCGCTTAGCGGGGGGATCTCCTACAATGAGCAGTTCTTC.

This sequence joins TRBV6-5 and TRBJ1-2; 12 bases map to TRBD1. In germline, CDR1 is MNHEY, CDR2 SVGAGI. V lost 0 bases, J lost 8 bases, and 7 bases stayed unmatched. The CDR3 length is 16 residues. This CDR3 reads CASSYSTGTGGGGYTF. The CDR3 DNA reads TGTGCCAGCAGTTACTCGACCGGGACAGGGGGCGGAGGCTACACCTTC.

In this sample, this clonotype turned up many times. J is TRBJ2-1 and V is TRBV7-2; TRBD2 matches at 8 bases. The CDR3 is 15 amino acids. J was trimmed by 4 bases and V by 0 bases; bases with no gene match: 2. Germline CDR1 SGHTA, CDR2 FQGNSA. CDR3 nucleotides: TGTGCCAGCAGCTTAGCAGCGGGGGTATACAATGAGCAGTTCTTC. It translates to CASSLAAGVYNEQFF.

For this clonotype: The junction departs from the called germline gene at one end, perhaps through a read error. The V call is TRBV4-3, the J call TRBJ2-1; tentative D call: TRBD1 (6 bases). The CDR3 loop spans 13 amino acids. The germline V gene encodes CDR1 LGHNA and CDR2 YSLEER. The CDR3: CASSQDRRGGTVF. Here the CDR3 DNA reads TGCGCCAGCAGCCAAGATAGGAGAGGGGGTACGGTCTTC.

In its sample, this clonotype was seen a few times. The chain couples TRBV7-9 to TRBJ1-2; D not resolved. V was trimmed by 2 bases and J by 1 base, leaving 11 bases between them. The CDR3 has 15 residues. Germline V gene lookup returns CDR1 SEHNR and CDR2 FQNEAQ (reference sequence). CDR3 DNA sequence: TGTGCCAGCAGCTTATTGGCAGGTCATAACTATGGCTACACCTTC. Translation gives CASSLLAGHNYGYTF.

This clonotype was counted between two and nine times. J is TRBJ2-7 and V is TRBV10-3, with 11 positions matching TRBD2. Germline loops: CDR1 ENHRY, CDR2 SYGVKD. The V segment lost 0 bases and the J segment 2 bases; nucleotides outside the gene matches: 15. The CDR3 is 20 residues long. CDR3: CAISESPARLAGGSAYEQYF. As DNA, the CDR3 is TGTGCCATCAGTGAGTCGCCAGCACGGCTAGCGGGAGGTAGTGCCTACGAGCAGTACTTC.

This clonotype was seen only a few times. The chain links TRBV5-1 to TRBJ2-5, with 8 positions matching TRBD1. V dropped 2 bases and J dropped 4; count of bases not matched to a gene: 7. Germline V gene lookup returns CDR1 SGHRS and CDR2 YFSETQ. The CDR3 has 15 residues. The CDR3 spells CASSFRGQGLETQYF. As DNA, the CDR3 is TGCGCCAGCAGCTTCCGAGGACAGGGATTAGAGACCCAGTACTTC.

This clonotype was counted at least ten times. V usage is TRBV15 and J usage is TRBJ2-3; D possibly corresponds to TRBD2 (5 bases). The germline V and J ends were trimmed by 3 bases and 7 bases, with 11 bases remaining between them. CDR1 and CDR2 from the germline V gene are LNHNV and YYDKDF (reference sequence). The CDR3 covers 13 residues. The CDR3 here is CATSREAVYTQYF. CDR3 bases: TGTGCCACCAGCAGGGAGGCAGTATATACGCAGTATTTT.

The rearrangement links TRBV6-2 or TRBV6-3 to TRBJ2-2; D gene ambiguous. The CDR3 is 12 amino acids. Germline CDR1 reads MNHEY; CDR2 reads SVGEGT. V gave up 8 bases and J gave up 8 bases, with 12 bases separating them. The CDR3 coding sequence is TGTGCCAGCCGACGGCTATTGGGGGAGCTGTTTTTT. This gives the protein CASRRLLGELFF.

The rearrangement uses TRBV20-1 and TRBJ1-5; D is ambiguous. Looked up from germline, CDR1 is DFQATT and CDR2 is SNEGSKA (reference sequence). The CDR3 totals 13 residues. V lost 0 bases and J lost 0, with 3 bases in between. The chain's CDR3 is CSARDHSNQPQHF. The CDR3 region has the DNA TGCAGTGCTAGAGATCATAGCAATCAGCCCCAGCATTTT.

This clonotype was observed a few times. Written as DNA, the CDR3 is TGTGCCAGCACAAAAGGGGGGACTGGTGTCTACGAGCAGTACTTC. Translating it yields CASTKGGTGVYEQYF. This chain joins TRBV11-2 and TRBJ2-7; D may be TRBD1 or TRBD2 (6 bases each). Germline V lookup: CDR1 SGHAT, CDR2 FQNNGV. The CDR3 sequence is 15 residues long. V shed 7 bases and J shed 3 bases, with 19 bases lying between them. The whole variable domain, filled in from reference TRBV11-2 and TRBJ2-7, reads EAGVAQSPRYKIIEKRQSVAFWCNPISGHATLYWYQQILGQGPKLLIQFQNNGVVDDSQLPKDRFSAERLKGVDSTLKIQPAKLEDSAVYLCASTKGGTGVYEQYFGPGTRLTVT.

This chain joins TRBV12-3 or TRBV12-4 and TRBJ2-7; 12 bases line up with TRBD2. The CDR3 contains 16 residues. V shed 3 bases and J 6 bases; nucleotides not matched to a gene: 9. DNA for the CDR3: TGTGCCAGCAGTTTTCTCCGGACTAGCGGGAAGAGCGAGCAGTACTTC. Its protein product is CASSFLRTSGKSEQYF.

This clonotype showed up just a few times. The rearrangement joins TRBV6-1 to TRBJ2-5; 10 bases agree with TRBD2. The V segment lost 6 bases and the J segment 7 bases; nucleotides outside the gene matches: 8. The CDR3 length is 14 residues. The germline CDR1 and CDR2 sequences are MNHNS and SASEGT. The CDR3 DNA reads TGTGCCAGCAGCCTAGCGGGAGTGTTGGGGACCCAGTACTTC. The encoded protein is CASSLAGVLGTQYF.

The gene calls are TRBV20-1 and TRBJ1-1; D gene unclear. The CDR3 has 14 amino acids. The V end was cut by 2 bases, the J end by 1 base, with 11 bases between. The germline CDR1 and CDR2 sequences are DFQATT and SNEGSKA (reference sequence). CDR3 sequence: CSARLGQSNTEAFF. For the CDR3, the DNA is TGCAGTGCTAGATTAGGGCAGTCGAACACTGAAGCTTTCTTT.

The V gene is TRBV28, the J gene TRBJ1-1; the D gene is possibly TRBD1 (5 bases). Per germline, CDR1 MDHEN and CDR2 SYDVKM. V lost 5 bases, J lost 4 bases, and 23 bases lay in between. The CDR3 totals 17 residues. CDR3 nucleotide sequence: TGTGCCAGCAGTCCACAAGGTAGACCCGGGGGTGGCACTGAAGCTTTCTTT. As protein: CASSPQGRPGGGTEAFF.